This T cell receptor (beta chain) was sequenced for a study of blood T cell repertoires in COVID-19. The CDR3 spans 14 residues. Data came from immunoSEQ multiplex PCR; TCRdb stores just in-frame clones and leaves some out. Among 200,000 to 250,000 clones listed, 82% were seen once. The source material was PBMCs or T cells enriched from blood (not recorded which). V usage is TRBV1 and J usage is TRBJ2-7; the table names TRBD2, a call not compared with the DNA. TRBV1 represents a pseudogene. The TCR sequence derives from a woman aged 60-75 years who had recovered from COVID-19. The CDR3 here is CTSSQRARGYEQYF. CDR3 nucleotides: TGCACCAGCAGCCAAAGAGCGCGAGGCTACGAGCAGTACTTC.